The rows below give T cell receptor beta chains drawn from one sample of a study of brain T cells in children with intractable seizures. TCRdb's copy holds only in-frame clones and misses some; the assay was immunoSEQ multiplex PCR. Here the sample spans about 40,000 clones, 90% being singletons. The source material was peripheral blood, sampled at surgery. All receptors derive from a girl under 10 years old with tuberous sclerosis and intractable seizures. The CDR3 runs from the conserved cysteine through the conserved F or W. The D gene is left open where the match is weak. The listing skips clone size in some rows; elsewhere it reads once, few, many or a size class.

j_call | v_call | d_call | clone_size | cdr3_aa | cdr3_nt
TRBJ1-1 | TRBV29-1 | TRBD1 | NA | CSVEAQDRGTEAFF | TGCAGCGTTGAAGCCCAGGACAGGGGAACTGAAGCTTTCTTT
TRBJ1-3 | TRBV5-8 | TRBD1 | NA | CASSPGQENTIYF | TGTGCCAGCAGCCCTGGACAGGAAAACACCATATATTTT
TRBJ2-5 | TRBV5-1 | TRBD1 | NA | CASSLLGQGTETQYF | TGCGCCAGCAGCTTGTTGGGACAGGGGACGGAGACCCAGTACTTC
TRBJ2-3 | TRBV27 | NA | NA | CATAKLRVAGTSTDTQYF | TGTGCCACCGCCAAGCTCCGGGTCGCCGGGACTAGCACAGATACGCAGTATTTT
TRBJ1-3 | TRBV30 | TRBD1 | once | CAWSLLNRGRDGNTIYF | TGTGCCTGGAGCCTACTAAACAGGGGGCGCGATGGAAACACCATATATTTT
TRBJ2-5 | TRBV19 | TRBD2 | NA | CASSALAGGPQETQYF | TGTGCCAGTAGTGCGTTAGCGGGGGGGCCCCAAGAGACCCAGTACTTC
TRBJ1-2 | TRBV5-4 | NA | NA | CASSHSGGTSSFYGYAF | TGTGCCAGCAGCCATTCGGGGGGAACAAGTTCCTTCTATGGCTACGCCTTC
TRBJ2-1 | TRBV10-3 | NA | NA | CAISSTGTSYNEQFF | TGTGCCATCAGCTCAACAGGGACCTCCTACAATGAGCAGTTCTTC
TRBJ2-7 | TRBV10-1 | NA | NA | CASSSDGFYEQYF | TGCGCCAGCAGCTCGGACGGATTCTACGAGCAGTACTTC
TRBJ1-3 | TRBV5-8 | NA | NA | CASSFRRDGNTIYF | TGTGCCAGCAGCTTTCGCAGGGATGGAAACACCATATATTTT
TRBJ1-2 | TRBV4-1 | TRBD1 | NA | CASSQDIPDRDISYGYTF | TGCGCCAGCAGCCAAGATATCCCCGACAGGGATATCAGCTATGGCTACACCTTC
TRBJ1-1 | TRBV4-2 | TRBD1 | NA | CASSQGDSAEAFF | TGTGCCAGCAGCCAAGGGGACAGCGCTGAAGCTTTCTTT
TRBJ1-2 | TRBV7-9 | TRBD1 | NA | CASSPGGVYGYTF | TGTGCCAGCAGCCCAGGGGGCGTGTATGGCTACACCTTC
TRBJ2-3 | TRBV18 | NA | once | CASSRETTDTQYF | TGTGCCAGCTCACGGGAGACCACAGATACGCAGTATTTT
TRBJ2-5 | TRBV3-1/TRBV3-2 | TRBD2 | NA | CASSHGGGTQETQYF | TGTGCCAGCAGCCATGGCGGGGGGACCCAAGAGACCCAGTACTTC
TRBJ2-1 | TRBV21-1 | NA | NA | CASSKMGGGGISSSYNEQFF | TGTGCCAGCAGCAAAATGGGCGGCGGGGGTATCTCAAGCTCCTACAATGAGCAGTTCTTC
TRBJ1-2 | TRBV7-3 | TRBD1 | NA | CASSFQAGQGKFDGYTF | TGTGCCAGCAGCTTTCAAGCAGGACAGGGGAAATTCGATGGCTACACCTTC
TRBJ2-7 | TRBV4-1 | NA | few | CASSLPGRQYEQYF | TGCGCCAGCAGCCTACCGGGACGCCAGTACGAGCAGTACTTC
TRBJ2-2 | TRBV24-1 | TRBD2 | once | CATSDLRSGANTGELFF | TGTGCCACCAGTGATTTGCGAAGCGGGGCGAACACCGGGGAGCTGTTTTTT
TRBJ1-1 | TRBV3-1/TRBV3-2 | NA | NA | CASSHRPKAVSTEAFF | TGTGCCAGCAGCCACCGTCCTAAAGCGGTCAGCACTGAAGCTTTCTTT